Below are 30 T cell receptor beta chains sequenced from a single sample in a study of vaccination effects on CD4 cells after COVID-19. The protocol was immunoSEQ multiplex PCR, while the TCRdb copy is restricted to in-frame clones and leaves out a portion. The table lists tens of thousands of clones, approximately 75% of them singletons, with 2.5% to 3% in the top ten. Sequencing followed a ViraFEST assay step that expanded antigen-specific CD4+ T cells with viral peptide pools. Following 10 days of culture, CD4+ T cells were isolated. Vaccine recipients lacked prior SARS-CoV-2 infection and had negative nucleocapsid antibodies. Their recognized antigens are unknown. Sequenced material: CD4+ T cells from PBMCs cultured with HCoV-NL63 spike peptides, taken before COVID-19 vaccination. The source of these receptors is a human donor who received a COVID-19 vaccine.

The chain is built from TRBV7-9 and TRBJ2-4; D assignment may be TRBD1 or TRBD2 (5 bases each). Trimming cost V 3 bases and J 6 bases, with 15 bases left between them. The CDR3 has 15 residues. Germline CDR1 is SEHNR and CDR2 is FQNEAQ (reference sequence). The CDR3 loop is CASSFPGTFGNIQYF. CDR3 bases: TGTGCCAGCAGCTTCCCCGGGACCTTCGGAAACATTCAGTACTTC.

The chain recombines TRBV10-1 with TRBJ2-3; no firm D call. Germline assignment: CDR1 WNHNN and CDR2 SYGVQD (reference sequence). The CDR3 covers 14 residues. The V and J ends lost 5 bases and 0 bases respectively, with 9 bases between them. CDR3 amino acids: CASSREESTDTQYF. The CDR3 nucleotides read TGCGCCAGCAGTCGTGAAGAGAGCACAGATACGCAGTATTTT.

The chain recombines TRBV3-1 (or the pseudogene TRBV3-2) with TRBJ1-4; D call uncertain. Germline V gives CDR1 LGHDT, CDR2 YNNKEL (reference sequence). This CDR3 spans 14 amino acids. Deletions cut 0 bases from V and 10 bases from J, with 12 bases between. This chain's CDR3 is CASSQDLSMGKLFF. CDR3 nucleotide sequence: TGTGCCAGCAGCCAAGATTTATCAATGGGAAAACTGTTTTTT.

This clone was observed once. The CDR3 spells CASSEYEVAGVDTQYF. In DNA, the CDR3 is TGTGCCAGCAGTGAATATGAGGTAGCGGGGGTGGATACGCAGTATTTT. The rearrangement joins TRBV25-1 to TRBJ2-3; 9 positions agree with TRBD2. Germline V gives CDR1 MGHDK, CDR2 SYGVNS. This CDR3 has 16 residues. Trimming removed 0 bases from V and 6 bases from J; junction bases left unmatched: 7.

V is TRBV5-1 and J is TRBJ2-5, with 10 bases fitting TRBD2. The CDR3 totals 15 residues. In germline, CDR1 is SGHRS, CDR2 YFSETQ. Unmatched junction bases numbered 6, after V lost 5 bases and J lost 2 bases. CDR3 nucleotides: TGCGCCAGCAGACATCTAGCGGGGGAGCAAGAGACCCAGTACTTC. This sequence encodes CASRHLAGEQETQYF.

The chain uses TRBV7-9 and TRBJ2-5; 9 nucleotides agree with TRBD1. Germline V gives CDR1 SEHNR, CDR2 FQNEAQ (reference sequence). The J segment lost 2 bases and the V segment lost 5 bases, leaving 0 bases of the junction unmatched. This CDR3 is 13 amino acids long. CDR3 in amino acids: CASSGTGQETQYF. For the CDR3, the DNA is TGTGCCAGCAGCGGGACAGGGCAAGAGACCCAGTACTTC.

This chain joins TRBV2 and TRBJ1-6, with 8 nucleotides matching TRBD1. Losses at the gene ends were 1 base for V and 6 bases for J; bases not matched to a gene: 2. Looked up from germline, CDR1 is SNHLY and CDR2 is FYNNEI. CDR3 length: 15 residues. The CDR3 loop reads CASSEGTGGNSPLHF. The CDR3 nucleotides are TGTGCCAGCAGTGAAGGAACAGGGGGTAATTCACCCCTCCACTTT.

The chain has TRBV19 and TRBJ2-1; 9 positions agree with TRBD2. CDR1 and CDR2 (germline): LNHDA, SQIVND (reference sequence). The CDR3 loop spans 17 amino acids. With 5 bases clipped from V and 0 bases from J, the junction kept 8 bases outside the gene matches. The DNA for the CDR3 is TGTGCCAGTAGTCATGGGAGCGGGGGGAGCTCCTACAATGAGCAGTTCTTC. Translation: CASSHGSGGSSYNEQFF. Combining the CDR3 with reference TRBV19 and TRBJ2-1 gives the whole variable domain DGGITQSPKYLFRKEGQNVTLSCEQNLNHDAMYWYRQDPGQGLRLIYYSQIVNDFQKGDIAEGYSVSREKKESFPLTVTSAQKNPTAFYLCASSHGSGGSSYNEQFFGPGTRLTVL.

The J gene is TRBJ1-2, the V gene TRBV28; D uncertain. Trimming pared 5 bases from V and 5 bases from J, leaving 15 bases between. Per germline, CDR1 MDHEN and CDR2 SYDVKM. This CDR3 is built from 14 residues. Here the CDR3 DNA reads TGTGCCAGCAGTCCCCCCGGAAGGGAGTATGGCTACACCTTC. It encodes CASSPPGREYGYTF.

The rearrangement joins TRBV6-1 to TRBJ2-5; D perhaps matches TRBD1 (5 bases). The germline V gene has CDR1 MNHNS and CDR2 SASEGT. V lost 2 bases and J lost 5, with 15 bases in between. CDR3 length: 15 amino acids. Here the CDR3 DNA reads TGTGCCAGCAGTGAACTTTTGTGGCAGGGCGAGACCCAGTACTTC. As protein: CASSELLWQGETQYF.

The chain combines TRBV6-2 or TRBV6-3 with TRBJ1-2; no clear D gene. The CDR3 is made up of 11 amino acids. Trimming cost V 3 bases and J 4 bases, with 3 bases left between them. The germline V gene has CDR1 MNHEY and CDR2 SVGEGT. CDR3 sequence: CASSYGYGYTF. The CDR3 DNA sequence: TGTGCCAGCAGTTATGGCTATGGCTACACCTTC.

The DNA of the CDR3 is TGTGCCAGCTCAGCGGGAGAAGAGACCCAGTACTTC. Translating gives CASSAGEETQYF. The chain links TRBV18 to TRBJ2-5, with 7 bases identical to TRBD2. The CDR3 covers 12 residues. Germline lookup yields CDR1 KGHSH and CDR2 LQKENI. J was trimmed by 3 bases and V by 5 bases; bases with no gene match: 0.

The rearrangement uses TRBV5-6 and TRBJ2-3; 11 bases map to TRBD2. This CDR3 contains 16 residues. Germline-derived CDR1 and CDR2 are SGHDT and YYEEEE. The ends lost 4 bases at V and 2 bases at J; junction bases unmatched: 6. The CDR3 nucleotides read TGTGCCAGCAGCCGTAGACTAGCGGGATTCACAGATACGCAGTATTTT. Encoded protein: CASSRRLAGFTDTQYF.

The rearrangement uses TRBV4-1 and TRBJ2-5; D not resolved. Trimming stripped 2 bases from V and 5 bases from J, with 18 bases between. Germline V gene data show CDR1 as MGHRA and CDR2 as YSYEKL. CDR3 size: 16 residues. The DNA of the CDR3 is TGCGCCAGCAGCCAATCCCATAGGGTGGGTGATGAGACCCAGTACTTC. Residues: CASSQSHRVGDETQYF.

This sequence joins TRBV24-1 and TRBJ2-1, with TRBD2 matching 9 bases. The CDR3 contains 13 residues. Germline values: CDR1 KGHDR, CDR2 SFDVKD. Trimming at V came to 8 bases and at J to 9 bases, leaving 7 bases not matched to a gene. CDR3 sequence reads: CATTASGDGEQFF. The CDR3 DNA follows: TGTGCCACCACGGCTAGCGGGGATGGTGAGCAGTTCTTC.

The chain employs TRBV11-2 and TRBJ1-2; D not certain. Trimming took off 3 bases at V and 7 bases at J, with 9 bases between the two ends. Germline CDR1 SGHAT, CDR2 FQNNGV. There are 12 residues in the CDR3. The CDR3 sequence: CASSFGAAGYTF. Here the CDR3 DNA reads TGTGCCAGCAGCTTCGGTGCGGCTGGCTACACCTTC.

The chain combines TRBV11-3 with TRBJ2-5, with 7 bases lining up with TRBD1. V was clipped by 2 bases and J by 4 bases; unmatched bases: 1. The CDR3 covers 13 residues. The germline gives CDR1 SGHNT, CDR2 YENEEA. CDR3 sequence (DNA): TGTGCCAGCAGCTTAACAGGGGTAGAGACCCAGTACTTC. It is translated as CASSLTGVETQYF.

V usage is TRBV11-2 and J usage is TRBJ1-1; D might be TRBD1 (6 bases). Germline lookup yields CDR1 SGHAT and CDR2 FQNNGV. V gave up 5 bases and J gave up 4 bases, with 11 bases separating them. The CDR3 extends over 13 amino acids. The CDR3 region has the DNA TGTGCCAGCAGCCTCACAGGGATCACTGAAGCTTTCTTT. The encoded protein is CASSLTGITEAFF.

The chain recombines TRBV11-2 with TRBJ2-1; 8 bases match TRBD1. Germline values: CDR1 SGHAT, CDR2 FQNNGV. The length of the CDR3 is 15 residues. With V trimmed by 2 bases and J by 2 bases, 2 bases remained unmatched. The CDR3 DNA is TGTGCCAGCAGCTTATTCAGGGGGCCCTACAATGAGCAGTTCTTC. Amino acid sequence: CASSLFRGPYNEQFF.

CDR3 region: CASSLSRNTDTQYF. CDR3 sequence (DNA): TGTGCCAGCAGCTTATCGCGGAACACAGATACGCAGTATTTT. The chain couples TRBV7-9 to TRBJ2-3; D call uncertain. Germline V gene lookup returns CDR1 SEHNR and CDR2 FQNEAQ (reference sequence). The CDR3 sequence is 14 residues long. The V gene lost 2 bases and the J gene lost 2 bases, with 8 bases spanning the gap.

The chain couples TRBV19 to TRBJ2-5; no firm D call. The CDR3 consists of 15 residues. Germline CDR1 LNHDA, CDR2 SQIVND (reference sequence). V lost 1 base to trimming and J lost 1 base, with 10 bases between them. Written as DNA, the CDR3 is TGTGCCAGTAGTATAGTAGGGCGGACCCAAGAGACCCAGTACTTC. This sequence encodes CASSIVGRTQETQYF.

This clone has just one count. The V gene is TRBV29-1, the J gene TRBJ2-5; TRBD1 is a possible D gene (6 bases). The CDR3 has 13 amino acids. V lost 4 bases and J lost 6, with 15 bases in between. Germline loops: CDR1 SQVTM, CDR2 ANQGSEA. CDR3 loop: CSVVGRGRKTQYF. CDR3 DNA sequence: TGCAGCGTTGTTGGCAGGGGCAGGAAGACCCAGTACTTC.

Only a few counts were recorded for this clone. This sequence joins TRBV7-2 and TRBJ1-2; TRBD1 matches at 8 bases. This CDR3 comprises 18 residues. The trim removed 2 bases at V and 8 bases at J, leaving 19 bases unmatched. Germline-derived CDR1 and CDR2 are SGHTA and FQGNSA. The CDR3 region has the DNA TGTGCCAGCAGCTTACGGTTTCCCCGAACACAGGGGGTAGAAGGCTACACCTTC. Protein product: CASSLRFPRTQGVEGYTF.

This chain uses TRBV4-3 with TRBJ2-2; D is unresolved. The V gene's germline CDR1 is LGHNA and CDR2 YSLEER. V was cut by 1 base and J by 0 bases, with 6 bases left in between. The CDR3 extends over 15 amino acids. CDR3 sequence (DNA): TGCGCCAGCAGCCAAGCTCGTTCGAACACCGGGGAGCTGTTTTTT. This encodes CASSQARSNTGELFF.

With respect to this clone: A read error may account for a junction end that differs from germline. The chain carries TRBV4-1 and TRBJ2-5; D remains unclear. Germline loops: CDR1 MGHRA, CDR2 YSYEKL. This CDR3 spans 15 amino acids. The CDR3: CASSKDQGSRETQYF. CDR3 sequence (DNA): TGCGCCAGCAGCAAAGATCAAGGGTCGCGGGAGACCCAGTACTTC.

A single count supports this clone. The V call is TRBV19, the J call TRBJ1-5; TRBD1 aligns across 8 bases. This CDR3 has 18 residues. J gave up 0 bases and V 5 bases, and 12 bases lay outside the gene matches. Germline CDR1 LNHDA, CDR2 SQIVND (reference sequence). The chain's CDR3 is CASSVGQGRRYSNQPQHF. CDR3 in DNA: TGTGCCAGTAGTGTCGGACAGGGACGCCGTTATAGCAATCAGCCCCAGCATTTT.

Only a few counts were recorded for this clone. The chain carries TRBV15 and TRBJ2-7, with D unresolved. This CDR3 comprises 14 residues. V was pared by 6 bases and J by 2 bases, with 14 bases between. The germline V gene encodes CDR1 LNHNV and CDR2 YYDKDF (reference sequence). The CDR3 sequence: CATSKEFYTYEQYV. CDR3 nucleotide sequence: TGTGCCACCAGTAAAGAGTTTTATACCTACGAGCAGTACGTC.

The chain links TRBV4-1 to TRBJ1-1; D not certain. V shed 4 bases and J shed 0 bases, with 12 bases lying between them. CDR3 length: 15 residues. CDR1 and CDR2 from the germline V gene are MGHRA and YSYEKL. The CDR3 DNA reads TGCGCCAGCAGCCGAGATACAGTAGTGAACACTGAAGCTTTCTTT. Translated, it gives CASSRDTVVNTEAFF.

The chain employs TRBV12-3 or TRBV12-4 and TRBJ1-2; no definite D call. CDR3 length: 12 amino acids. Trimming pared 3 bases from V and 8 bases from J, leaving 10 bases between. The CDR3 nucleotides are TGTGCCAGCAGTTTCGGGGTGGAGGGCTACACCTTC. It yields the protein CASSFGVEGYTF.

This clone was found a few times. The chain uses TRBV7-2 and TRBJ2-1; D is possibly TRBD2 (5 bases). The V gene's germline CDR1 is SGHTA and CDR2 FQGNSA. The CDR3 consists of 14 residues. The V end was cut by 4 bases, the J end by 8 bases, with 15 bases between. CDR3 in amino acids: CASSWKGDIYEQFF. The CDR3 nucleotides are TGTGCCAGCAGCTGGAAGGGAGATATCTATGAGCAGTTCTTC.